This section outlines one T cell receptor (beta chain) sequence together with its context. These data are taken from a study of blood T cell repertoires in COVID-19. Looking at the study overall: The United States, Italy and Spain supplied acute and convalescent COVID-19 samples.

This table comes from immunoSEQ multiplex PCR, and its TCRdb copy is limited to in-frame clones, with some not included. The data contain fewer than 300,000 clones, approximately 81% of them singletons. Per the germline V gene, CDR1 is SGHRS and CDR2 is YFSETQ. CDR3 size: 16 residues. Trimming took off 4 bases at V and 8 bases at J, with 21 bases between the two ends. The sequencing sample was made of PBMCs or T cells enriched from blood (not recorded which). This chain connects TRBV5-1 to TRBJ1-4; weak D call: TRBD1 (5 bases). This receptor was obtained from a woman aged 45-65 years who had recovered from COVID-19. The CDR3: CASSQEQGHAREKLFF. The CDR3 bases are TGCGCCAGCAGCCAAGAGCAGGGCCATGCTCGCGAAAAACTGTTTTTT.